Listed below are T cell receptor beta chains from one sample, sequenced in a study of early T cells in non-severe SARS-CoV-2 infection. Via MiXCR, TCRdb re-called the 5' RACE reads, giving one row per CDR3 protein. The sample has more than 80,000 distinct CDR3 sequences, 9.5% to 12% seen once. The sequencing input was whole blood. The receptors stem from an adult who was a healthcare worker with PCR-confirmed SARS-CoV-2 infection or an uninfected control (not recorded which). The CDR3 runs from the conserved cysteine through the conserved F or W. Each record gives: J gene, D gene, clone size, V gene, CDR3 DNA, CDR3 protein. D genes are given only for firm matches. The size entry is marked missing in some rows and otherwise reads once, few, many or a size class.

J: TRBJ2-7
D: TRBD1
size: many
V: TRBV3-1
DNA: TGTGCCAGCAGCATACCTCGACAGGGCGAGCAGTACTTC
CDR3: CASSIPRQGEQYF

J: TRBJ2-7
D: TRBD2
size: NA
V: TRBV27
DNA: TGTGCCAGCAGTTTACTGGGGACTAGCGGGCTCCTGAGATACTACGAGCAGTACTTC
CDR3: CASSLLGTSGLLRYYEQYF

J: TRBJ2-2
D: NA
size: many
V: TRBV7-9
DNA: TGTGCCAGCAATCAATGGAGCCGGACCGGGGAGCTGTTTTTT
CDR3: CASNQWSRTGELFF

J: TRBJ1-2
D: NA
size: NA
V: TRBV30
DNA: TGTGCCTGGGGCCAGGACAGACCCTATGGCTACACCTTC
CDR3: CAWGQDRPYGYTF

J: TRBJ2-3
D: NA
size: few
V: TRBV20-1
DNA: TGCAGTGAGGAGTCCCTCGGCACAGATACGCAGTATTTT
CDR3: CSEESLGTDTQYF

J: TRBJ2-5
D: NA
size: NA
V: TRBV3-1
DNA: TGTGCCAGCAGCCCTGAGATCGGGGAAGAGACCCAGTACTTC
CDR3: CASSPEIGEETQYF

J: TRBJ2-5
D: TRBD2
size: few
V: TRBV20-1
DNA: TGCAGTGCAGAAGGGGCTAGCGGGGGGATCGAAGAGACCCAGTACTTC
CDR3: CSAEGASGGIEETQYF

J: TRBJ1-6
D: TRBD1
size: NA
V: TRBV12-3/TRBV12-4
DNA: TGTGCCAGCAGTTTATTGGGACAGGGCTATTCACCCCTCCACTTT
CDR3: CASSLLGQGYSPLHF

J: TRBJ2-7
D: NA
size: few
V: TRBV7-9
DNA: TGTGCCAGCAGCCTAGTGGCGGACTACGAGCAGTACTTC
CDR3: CASSLVADYEQYF

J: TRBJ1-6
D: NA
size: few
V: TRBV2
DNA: TGTGCCAGCAGGATCAGGGGTTTCTATAATTCACCCCTCCACTTT
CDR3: CASRIRGFYNSPLHF

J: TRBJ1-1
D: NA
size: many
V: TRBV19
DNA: TGTGCCAGTAGTTCGGGAGGGGATTCCATGAACACTGAAGCTTTCTTT
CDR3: CASSSGGDSMNTEAFF

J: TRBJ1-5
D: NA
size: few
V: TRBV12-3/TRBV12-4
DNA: TGTGCCAGCAGTTTGGGGTATTATAGCAATCAGCCCCAGCATTTT
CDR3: CASSLGYYSNQPQHF

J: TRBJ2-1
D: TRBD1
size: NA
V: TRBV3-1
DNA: TGTGCCAGCAGCCAAAGTCGGGACAGGGTATACGATGAGCAGTTCTTC
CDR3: CASSQSRDRVYDEQFF

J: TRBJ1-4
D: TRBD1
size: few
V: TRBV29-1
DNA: TGCAGCGTTGAAGAAGAACAGGGGTATGAAAAACTGTTTTTT
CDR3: CSVEEEQGYEKLFF

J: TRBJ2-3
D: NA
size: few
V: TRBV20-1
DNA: TGCAGTGCTCCAACGGGGGGCGGCACAGATACGCAGTATTTT
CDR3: CSAPTGGGTDTQYF

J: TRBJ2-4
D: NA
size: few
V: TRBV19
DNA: TGTGCCAGTAGTATAGATCGGAGGCCTGTGGGCATTCAGTACTTC
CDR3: CASSIDRRPVGIQYF

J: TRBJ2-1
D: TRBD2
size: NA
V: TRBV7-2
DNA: TGTGCCAGCAGCTTAAGCCCCCTAGCGGGGGGGCCCTATGAGCAGTTCTTC
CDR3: CASSLSPLAGGPYEQFF

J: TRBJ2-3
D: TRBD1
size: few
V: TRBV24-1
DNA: TGTGCCACCAGTGACCCGGGACAGCCACGCACAGATACGCAGTATTTT
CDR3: CATSDPGQPRTDTQYF

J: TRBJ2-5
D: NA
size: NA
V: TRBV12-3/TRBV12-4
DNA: TGTGCCAGCACCAGGGGAACTGCAGTGGACCAGTACTTC
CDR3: CASTRGTAVDQYF

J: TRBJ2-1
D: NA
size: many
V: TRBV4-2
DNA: TGTGCCAGCAGCCAAGTGGGCTGGGGCCGTGAAGTAAACTTC
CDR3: CASSQVGWGREVNF

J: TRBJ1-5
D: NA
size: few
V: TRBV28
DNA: TGTGCCAGCAGTTTGGGAGGGAGTAGCAATCAGCCCCAGCATTTT
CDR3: CASSLGGSSNQPQHF

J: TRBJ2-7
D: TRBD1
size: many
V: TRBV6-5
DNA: TGTGCCAGCAGTTACTCCGACAGGGCCGAGCAGTACTTC
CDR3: CASSYSDRAEQYF

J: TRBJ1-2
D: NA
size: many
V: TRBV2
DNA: TGTGCCAGCAGTGAAGGATCCTACTCTGGCTACACCTTC
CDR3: CASSEGSYSGYTF

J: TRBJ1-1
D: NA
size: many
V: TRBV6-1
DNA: TGTGCCAGCAGTCCTACCTATACGTCCCAGGCTTTGAACACTGAAGCTTTCTTT
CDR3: CASSPTYTSQALNTEAFF

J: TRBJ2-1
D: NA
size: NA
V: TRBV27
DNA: TGTGCCAGCAGTTTGAACAGGGTATCCTACAATGAGCAGTTCTTC
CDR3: CASSLNRVSYNEQFF

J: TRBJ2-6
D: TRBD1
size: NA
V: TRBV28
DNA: TGTGCCAGCAGTCAGACAGGGGGCCTTCCTGGGGCCAACGTCCTGACTTTC
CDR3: CASSQTGGLPGANVLTF

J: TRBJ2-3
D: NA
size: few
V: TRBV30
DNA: TGTGCCTGGAGTATCCCTTCGGGGCTGGTCACAGATACGCAGTATTTT
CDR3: CAWSIPSGLVTDTQYF